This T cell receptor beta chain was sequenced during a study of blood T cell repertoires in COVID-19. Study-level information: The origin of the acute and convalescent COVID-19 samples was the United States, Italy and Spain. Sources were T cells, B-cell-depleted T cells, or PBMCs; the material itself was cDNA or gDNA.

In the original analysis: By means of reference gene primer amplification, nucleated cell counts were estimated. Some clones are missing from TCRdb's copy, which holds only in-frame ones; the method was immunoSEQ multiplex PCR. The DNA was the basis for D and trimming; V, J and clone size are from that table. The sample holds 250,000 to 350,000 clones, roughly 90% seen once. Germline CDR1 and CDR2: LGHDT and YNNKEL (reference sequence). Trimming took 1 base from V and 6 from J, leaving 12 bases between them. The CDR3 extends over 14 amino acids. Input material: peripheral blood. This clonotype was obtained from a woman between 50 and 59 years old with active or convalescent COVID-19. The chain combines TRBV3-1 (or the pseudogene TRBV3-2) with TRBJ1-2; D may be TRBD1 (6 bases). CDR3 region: CASSQVAGADGYTF. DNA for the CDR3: TGTGCCAGCAGCCAAGTGGCAGGGGCGGATGGCTACACCTTC.